The rows below give T cell receptor beta chains drawn from one sample of a study of vaccination and CD4 T cells after COVID-19. No antigen has been assigned to these receptors. TCRdb passed the PCR reads through MiXCR, listing each CDR3 protein once. The data show 10,000 or so distinct CDR3 sequences, with under 35% seen just once and around 21% held by the top ten. The sequencing sample was made of CD4+ T cells from blood, cultured in vitro. These receptors all stem from a human donor in good health. CDR3s include the opening cysteine and the closing phenylalanine or tryptophan. The D gene is left open where the match is weak. Size is omitted from some rows. Given values are once, few, many or a class for expanded clones.

once NA TRBJ2-7 TRBV7-8 TGTGCCAGCAGCTTAGTAGGGAACTCCTACGAGCAGTACTTC CASSLVGNSYEQYF
NA NA TRBJ2-2 TRBV30 TGTGCCTGGACCCACTCCCGGGGGAGAGGCACCGGGGAGCTGTTTTTT CAWTHSRGRGTGELFF
NA TRBD2 TRBJ2-7 TRBV20-1 TGCAGTGCTAGGGCGGGAGGGGGAACCTACGAGCAGTACTTC CSARAGGGTYEQYF
NA NA TRBJ2-3 TRBV6-1 TGTGCCAGCAATTTGGGGGGCGCGGGCACAGATACGCAGTATTTT CASNLGGAGTDTQYF
NA TRBD1 TRBJ1-4 TRBV18 TGTGCCAGCTCACCCGACCCCCATAGACAGGGGGCAAGCGAAAAACTGTTTTTT CASSPDPHRQGASEKLFF
NA NA TRBJ1-2 TRBV6-1 TGTGCCAGCACCGGAGGGGGGATAAACTATGGCTACACCTTC CASTGGGINYGYTF
NA NA TRBJ2-7 TRBV6-2/TRBV6-3 TGTGCCAGCAGCAGGGGACCCCCACCGTACGAGCAGTACTTC CASSRGPPPYEQYF
once NA TRBJ2-7 TRBV6-1 TGTGCCAGCAAACTTAGAGAGGGTTCCACCTACGAGCAGTACTTC CASKLREGSTYEQYF
few TRBD2 TRBJ2-5 TRBV5-1 TGCGCCAGCAGCTTCAACCCGGGCGGGAGCGGCGAGACCCAGTACTTC CASSFNPGGSGETQYF
few NA TRBJ1-5 TRBV11-1 TGTGCCAGCAGCTTAAGGGACAACCAGCCCCAGCATTTT CASSLRDNQPQHF
NA TRBD2 TRBJ2-3 TRBV6-1 TGTGCCAGCAGTGAAGTGGGACTAGCGGGAGGAGGAGATACGCAGTATTTT CASSEVGLAGGGDTQYF
few NA TRBJ2-5 TRBV6-1 TGTGCCAGCAGATCCCTAGGGGTTGGGGAGACCCAGTACTTC CASRSLGVGETQYF
NA NA TRBJ2-1 TRBV18 TGTGCCAGCTCGCGCCTCGAGGGAAGCAATGAGCAGTTCTTC CASSRLEGSNEQFF
NA TRBD2 TRBJ2-3 TRBV28 TGTGCCAGCAGTCACCCGGTTGGGACTAGCGGGATGGGTTACACAGATACGCAGTATTTT CASSHPVGTSGMGYTDTQYF
NA NA TRBJ2-3 TRBV27 TGTGCCAGCAGCCGACCGACAGATACGCAGTATTTT CASSRPTDTQYF
NA TRBD2 TRBJ2-7 TRBV28 TGTGCCAGCAGTCCCCTAGCGGGAGACTTCCCCGAGCAGTACTTC CASSPLAGDFPEQYF